The present T cell receptor beta chain was sequenced within a study of Graves' ophthalmopathy and Graves' hyperthyroidism. Study-wide background: There was a collection of peripheral blood at initial diagnosis, before any treatment.

A note on this clonotype: The antigen remains undetermined.

From RNA, the CDR3 regions of TCR beta chains were amplified and sequenced. An initial RT-PCR round employing HTBI primers preceded a second-round multiplex PCR. Each CDR3 protein is one row after TCRdb ran MiXCR on the multiplex PCR reads. The table records about 700,000 distinct CDR3 sequences, 35% to 45% of them present only once. Germline-derived CDR1 and CDR2 are SGHTA and FQGNSA. This CDR3 is 16 amino acids long. With V trimmed by 5 bases and J by 5 bases, 6 bases remained unmatched. Patients with other autoimmune diseases, uncontrolled infections, pregnancy or lactation were excluded. As diagnostic evidence, clinical symptoms, serum thyroxine, TRAb, thyroid ultrasound and orbital computed tomography were relied upon. General study points: Appearing in blood as well were most expanded thyroid clonotypes above 0.001 frequency.

The chain joins TRBV7-2 to TRBJ2-5; TRBD2 aligns across 15 bases. The sequenced sample was peripheral blood. The clonotype originates from an adult man with Graves' ophthalmopathy. CDR3 sequence (DNA): TGTGCCAGCAGCCTCGGGACTAGCGGGAGGAGGGAGACCCAGTACTTC. Translated, it gives CASSLGTSGRRETQYF.